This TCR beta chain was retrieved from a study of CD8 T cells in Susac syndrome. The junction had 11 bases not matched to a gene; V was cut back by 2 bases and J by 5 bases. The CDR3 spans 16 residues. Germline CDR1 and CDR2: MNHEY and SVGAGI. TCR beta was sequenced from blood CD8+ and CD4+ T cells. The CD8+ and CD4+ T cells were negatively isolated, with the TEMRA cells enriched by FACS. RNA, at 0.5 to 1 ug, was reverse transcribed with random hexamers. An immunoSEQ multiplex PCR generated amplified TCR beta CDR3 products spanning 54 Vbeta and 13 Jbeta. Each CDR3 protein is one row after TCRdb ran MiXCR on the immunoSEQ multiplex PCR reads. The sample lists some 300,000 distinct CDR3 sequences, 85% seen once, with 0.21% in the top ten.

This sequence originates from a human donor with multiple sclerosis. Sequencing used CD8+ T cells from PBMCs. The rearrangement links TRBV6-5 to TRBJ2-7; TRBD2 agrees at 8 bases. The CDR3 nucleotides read TGTGCCAGCAGTTACCGTCGGACTAGCTTGTCCCACGAGCAGTACTTC. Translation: CASSYRRTSLSHEQYF.